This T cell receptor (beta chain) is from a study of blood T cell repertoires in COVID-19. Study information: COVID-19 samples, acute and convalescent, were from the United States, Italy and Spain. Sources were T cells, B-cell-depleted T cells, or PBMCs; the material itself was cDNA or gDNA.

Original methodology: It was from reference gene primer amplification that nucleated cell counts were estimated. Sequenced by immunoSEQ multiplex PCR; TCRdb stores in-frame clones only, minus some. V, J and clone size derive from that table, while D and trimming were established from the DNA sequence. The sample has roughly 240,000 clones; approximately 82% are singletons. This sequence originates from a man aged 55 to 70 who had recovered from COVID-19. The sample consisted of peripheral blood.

Here the CDR3 reads CASSPGLAGLGFF. The CDR3, as DNA: TGTGCCAGCAGTCCGGGACTAGCGGGTTTGGGGTTCTTC. The genes are TRBV12-3 or TRBV12-4 and TRBJ2-1; 12 bases align to TRBD2. Unmatched junction bases numbered 8, after V lost 5 bases and J lost 15 bases. This CDR3 is built from 13 residues.